The 28 T cell receptor beta chains presented below share a single source sample, sequenced in a study of tumor and adjacent non-tumor tissue in lung cancer. RNA was extracted from bulk tissue without any cell sorting. More than 3 cm separated this lung sample from the edge of the tumor. A modified ARM-PCR protocol with three rounds of nested PCR amplified TCRbeta. MiXCR, applied by TCRdb to the multiplex PCR reads, yields one record per CDR3 protein. The table has more than 55,000 distinct CDR3 sequences, more than 75% seen once. Source material: distant non-tumor lung tissue. These TCRs come from a man in his sixties with non-small cell lung cancer.

Regarding this clonotype: Sequence at one end of the junction differs from germline and may be a read error. The rearrangement joins TRBV19 to TRBJ2-2; D is possibly TRBD2 (5 bases). The CDR3 covers 14 residues. Germline values: CDR1 LNHDA, CDR2 SQIVND (reference sequence). CDR3 nucleotide sequence: TGTGCCAGTAGTACCTCTCGGATTCCCGGGGAGCTGCCTTTT. The encoded protein is CASSTSRIPGELPF.

This sequence joins TRBV29-1 and TRBJ2-7, with D possibly matching TRBD2 (5 bases). Germline-derived CDR1 and CDR2 are SQVTM and ANQGSEA. The CDR3 loop spans 12 amino acids. V was pared by 5 bases and J by 7 bases, with 15 bases between. The CDR3 loop is CSVQRENYEQYF. CDR3 in DNA: TGCAGCGTTCAGAGGGAGAACTATGAGCAGTACTTC.

This clonotype was found many times. This chain connects TRBV11-2 to TRBJ2-7; TRBD1 might be the D (6 bases). The CDR3 consists of 15 residues. CDR1 and CDR2 from the germline V gene are SGHAT and FQNNGV. Trimming took off 2 bases at V and 5 bases at J, with 16 bases between the two ends. The CDR3, as DNA: TGTGCCAGCAGCTTATATTGGGGGCGGCTCGACGAGCAGTACTTC. Residues: CASSLYWGRLDEQYF.

This clonotype occurred once. One end of the junction varies from germline; a read error may be responsible. V is TRBV20-1 and J is TRBJ2-2, with 11 bases aligning to TRBD2. CDR3 size: 16 residues. The germline V gene encodes CDR1 DFQATT and CDR2 SNEGSKA (reference sequence). CDR3 sequence (DNA): TGTAGTGCTACTTTAGCGGGAGGGCCGGAGACAGGGGGGCTGTTTTTT. It yields the protein CSATLAGGPETGGLFF.

Notes on this clonotype: A much larger clone is a single base away; this may be a read error. The CDR3 DNA reads as TGCGCCAGCAATCGTTGGGGAGGGTCAGATACGCAGTATTTT. This translates into CASNRWGGSDTQYF. The V and J genes are TRBV5-1 and TRBJ2-3, with 7 bases that match TRBD2. The V and J ends lost 6 bases and 4 bases, in that order; junction bases with no gene match: 8. This CDR3 comprises 14 residues. CDR1 SGHRS and CDR2 YFSETQ come from the germline V gene.

A note on this clonotype: At one boundary the junction diverges from the germline segment, which might be a read error. V usage is TRBV29-1 and J usage is TRBJ2-4; D remains unclear. The CDR3 loop spans 12 amino acids. CDR1 and CDR2 (germline): SQVTM, ANQGSEA. The CDR3 DNA sequence: TGCAGAGTTGGGGATAGGGTAAACATTCAGTACTTC. Encoded protein: CRVGDRVNIQYF.

This clonotype was detected ten times or more. Given a much more abundant clone one base away, this may be a read error. This sequence joins TRBV6-5 and TRBJ1-1; TRBD1 might be the D (6 bases). This CDR3 spans 13 amino acids. CDR1 and CDR2 (germline): MNHEY, SVGAGI. This chain's CDR3 is CASSKPGGTGAFF. The CDR3 DNA follows: TGTGCCAGCAGTAAGCCCGGGGGCACTGGAGCTTTCTTT.

Regarding this clonotype: The junction does not match germline at one end; this may be a read error. The V and J genes are TRBV11-1 and TRBJ2-2; TRBD2 is a possible D gene (5 bases). Germline lookup yields CDR1 SGHAT and CDR2 FQDESV (reference sequence). The CDR3 sequence is 14 residues long. CDR3 bases: TGTGCCAGCAGCTATACTAGTGGCGTCGGAGAGCTGGTTTTT. It is translated as CASSYTSGVGELVF. The full variable domain, with the rest looked up from reference TRBV11-1 and TRBJ2-2, is EAEVAQSPRYKITEKSQAVAFWCDPISGHATLYWYRQILGQGPELLVQFQDESVVDDSQLPKDRFSAERLKGVDSTLKIQPAELGDSAMYLCASSYTSGVGELVFGEGSRLTVL.

In regard to this clonotype: At one boundary the junction diverges from the germline segment, which might be a read error. The V and J genes are TRBV6-5 and TRBJ1-6, with D perhaps TRBD1 (5 bases). The CDR3 runs 12 residues. CDR1 and CDR2 from the germline V gene are MNHEY and SVGAGI. The CDR3 DNA reads as TGTGCTAGCAGTGCTCGGGGGACACCCCTCCACTTT. It translates to CASSARGTPLHF.

As regards this clonotype: Since the CDR3 does not end with the conserved phenylalanine or tryptophan, this likely comes from a read error. Because the CDR3's place on the DNA is in doubt, the DNA is left out and the CDR3 is given as listed by TCRdb. This chain links TRBV6-5 with TRBJ2-7; the table's D gene call, TRBD2, was not cross checked with the DNA. The CDR3 extends over 15 residues, inclusive of both ends. Germline CDR1 reads MNHEY; CDR2 reads SVGAGI. The CDR3 protein is CASSYSRWETAEKYI.

In the case of this clonotype: Being one base from a much bigger clone, this may be a read error. The gene calls are TRBV20-1 and TRBJ2-2; 10 bases agree with TRBD2. CDR3 length: 15 amino acids. In germline, CDR1 is DFQATT, CDR2 SNEGSKA (reference sequence). The CDR3 coding sequence is TGCATTGCTAGAATCTATAGCGGGAGGCCCGGGGAGCTGTTTTTT. Protein product: CIARIYSGRPGELFF.

Worth noting for this clonotype: As the CDR3 is not closed by the conserved phenylalanine or tryptophan, this likely results from a read error. The rearrangement joins TRBV6-5 to TRBJ1-1, with unresolved D. Germline CDR1 and CDR2: MNHEY and SVGAGI. V dropped 9 bases and J dropped 3 bases, with 11 bases sitting between them. This CDR3 has 12 residues. CDR3 DNA: TGTGCCAGGAGGCAGGCTGACACTGAAGCTTTCCTT. Translating gives CARRQADTEAFL.

On this clonotype itself: A read error may account for a junction end that differs from germline. The genes are TRBV6-5 and TRBJ2-7; D might be TRBD1 (6 bases). The germline V gene encodes CDR1 MNHEY and CDR2 SVGAGI. CDR3 length equals 16 residues. The CDR3 reads CASRRNSIGGSYEHYF. The CDR3 DNA follows: TGTGCCAGCAGGCGTAATTCGATTGGGGGCTCCTACGAGCACTACTTC.

A remark on this clonotype: A much larger clone is a single base away; this may be a read error. The chain employs TRBV20-1 and TRBJ2-1; D is undetermined. The CDR3 sequence is 15 residues long. Per the germline V gene, CDR1 is DFQATT and CDR2 is SNEGSKA (reference sequence). CDR3 sequence: CSARRTSLSAYEKFF. The CDR3, as DNA: TGCAGTGCTAGAAGGACCTCACTATCAGCCTATGAGAAGTTCTTC.

On this clonotype itself: This sequence may be a read error, since a much larger clone differs from it by one base. CDR3 protein: CASILIRDRTEAFF. As DNA, the CDR3 is TGTGCCAGCATCCTCATCCGGGACAGGACTGAAGCTTTCTTT. The genes are TRBV28 and TRBJ1-1; 8 positions match TRBD1. The length of the CDR3 is 14 residues. Germline values: CDR1 MDHEN, CDR2 SYDVKM. The J segment lost 5 bases and the V segment lost 7 bases, leaving 9 bases of the junction unmatched.

With regard to this clonotype: At one end, the junction sequence differs from germline, possibly due to a read error. This sequence joins TRBV29-1 and TRBJ2-1; D is possibly TRBD2 (5 bases). Germline V CDR1 and CDR2: SQVTM, ANQGSEA. The CDR3 consists of 11 residues. The CDR3 bases are TGCAGCTTTGAATACACGGGGGAGCAGTTCTTC. Amino acid sequence: CSFEYTGEQFF.

This clonotype was counted at least ten times. The rearrangement joins TRBV5-4 to TRBJ2-1; maybe TRBD1 (6 bases). This CDR3 is built from 17 residues. V was cut by 0 bases and J by 5 bases, with 18 bases left in between. Germline lookup yields CDR1 SGHNT and CDR2 YYREEE (reference sequence). The CDR3 is CASSLALGGGYDNEQFF. CDR3 DNA sequence: TGTGCCAGCAGCTTGGCCCTTGGGGGCGGCTACGACAATGAGCAGTTCTTC.

The J gene is TRBJ2-5, the V gene TRBV12-5; D uncertain. Deletions cut 7 bases from V and 4 bases from J, with 13 bases between. Germline V CDR1 and CDR2: LGHNT, FRNRAP. The CDR3 spans 13 residues. Here the CDR3 DNA reads TGTGCTAGTGTGGTGGCTGTCTCAGAGACCCAGTACTTC. It specifies CASVVAVSETQYF.

The count of this clonotype is one. With a much larger clone just one base away, this may be a read error. The V gene is TRBV28, the J gene TRBJ2-7, with D tentatively TRBD1 or TRBD2 (5 bases each). Germline V gene lookup returns CDR1 MDHEN and CDR2 SYDVKM. The length of the CDR3 is 13 residues. With 6 bases removed from V and 9 bases from J, the gap between germline ends came to 18 bases. The CDR3 DNA follows: TGTGCCAGCAGCTCAGAGGGGACGATCGTGCAGTACTTC. Residues: CASSSEGTIVQYF.

With respect to this clonotype: No conserved phenylalanine or tryptophan ends this CDR3, so it is likely a read error. The chain uses TRBV4-1 and TRBJ2-7; D ambiguous. Per germline, CDR1 MGHRA and CDR2 YSYEKL. This CDR3 contains 15 residues. The CDR3 protein is CASSQEGFTAYEQYL. The CDR3 DNA is TGCGCCAGTAGCCAAGAAGGTTTTACAGCCTACGAGCAGTACTTA.

Regarding this clonotype: One end of the junction does not line up with germline, which may come from a read error. The gene calls are TRBV5-8 and TRBJ1-2; D gene uncertain. This CDR3 region has 15 residues. Germline V gene sequence: CDR1 SGHTS, CDR2 YDEGEE. CDR3 DNA: TGTGTCAGCACCTTGGTCGGCGGTACTAACTATGGCTACACCTTC. Protein product: CVSTLVGGTNYGYTF.

This clonotype was detected once. One end of the junction fails to match germline, which may point to a read error. This chain links TRBV12-3 or TRBV12-4 with TRBJ2-1; 7 bases map to TRBD2. This CDR3 is 15 amino acids long. CDR3: CANWVGGDPLNEQSF. The CDR3 DNA follows: TGTGCCAACTGGGTTGGGGGGGATCCCCTCAATGAGCAGTCCTTC.

Points on this clonotype: An end of the junction differs from the germline gene, which may be a read error. The chain is built from TRBV6-1 and TRBJ2-1; possible D gene TRBD2, 5 bases. Germline lookup yields CDR1 MNHNS and CDR2 SASEGT. The length of the CDR3 is 14 residues. CDR3 coding DNA: TGTGCCATCAAAACACTAGTGGGAGACAATGAGCAGTTCTTT. It codes for CAIKTLVGDNEQFF.

This clonotype was detected many times. The CDR3 region is CATSESSGTSYNEQFF. Written as DNA, the CDR3 is TGTGCCACCAGTGAGTCTAGCGGGACCTCCTACAATGAGCAGTTCTTC. The chain is built from TRBV24-1 and TRBJ2-1; the match to TRBD2 covers 9 bases. This CDR3 comprises 16 residues. The junction had 3 bases not matched to a gene; V was cut back by 4 bases and J by 0 bases. Germline CDR1 KGHDR, CDR2 SFDVKD.

As to this clonotype: A read error is possible here, since a much larger clone lies one base away. The rearrangement links TRBV20-1 to TRBJ2-7; 8 bases line up with TRBD2. The germline V gene has CDR1 DFQATT and CDR2 SNEGSKA (reference sequence). V lost 7 bases and J lost 0; bases outside the gene matches: 5. The CDR3 contains 13 residues. The CDR3 loop reads CSDSGTSSYEQYF. DNA of the CDR3: TGCAGTGATAGCGGGACAAGCTCCTACGAGCAGTACTTC.

As to this clonotype: The junction shows a germline mismatch at one end, possibly a read error. The chain uses TRBV5-4 and TRBJ2-3; TRBD2 matches at 8 bases. This CDR3 has 16 amino acids. Germline assignment: CDR1 SGHNT and CDR2 YYREEE (reference sequence). The CDR3 here is CASCPIEREPGDSHYF. CDR3 DNA: TGTGCCAGCTGCCCTATCGAGCGGGAGCCGGGAGATTCGCATTATTTT.

This clonotype was seen just once. A read error may explain this, as a much larger clone is one base away. The chain is built from TRBV5-1 and TRBJ2-6, with D unresolved. CDR1 is SGHRS, CDR2 YFSETQ, per germline. V dropped 4 bases and J dropped 0 bases, with 11 bases sitting between them. The CDR3 extends over 16 amino acids. The DNA for the CDR3 is TGCGCCAGCAGCCCCGGATACACCTCTGGGGCCAACGTCCTGACTTTC. Residues: CASSPGYTSGANVLTF.

This clonotype was seen a single time. One junction end disagrees with the germline gene, perhaps due to a read error. J is TRBJ2-2 and V is TRBV4-1, with D possibly matching TRBD1 (6 bases). CDR3 length: 15 residues. Germline-derived CDR1 and CDR2 are MGHRA and YSYEKL. The CDR3 DNA follows: TGCGCCAGCAGCCAAGGGACAGCGAAGACCGGGGAGCTGTTTTTT. This codes for CASSQGTAKTGELFF.